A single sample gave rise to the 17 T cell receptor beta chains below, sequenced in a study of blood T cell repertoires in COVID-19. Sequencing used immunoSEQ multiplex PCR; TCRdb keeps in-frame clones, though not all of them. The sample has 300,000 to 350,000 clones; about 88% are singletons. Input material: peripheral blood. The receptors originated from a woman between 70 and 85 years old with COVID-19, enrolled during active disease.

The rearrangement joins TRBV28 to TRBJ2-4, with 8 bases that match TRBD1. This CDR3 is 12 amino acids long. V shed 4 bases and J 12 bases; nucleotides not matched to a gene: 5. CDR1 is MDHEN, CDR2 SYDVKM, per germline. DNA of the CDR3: TGTGCCAGCAGTTCCGGGGACAGGTATCAGTACTTC. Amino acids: CASSSGDRYQYF.

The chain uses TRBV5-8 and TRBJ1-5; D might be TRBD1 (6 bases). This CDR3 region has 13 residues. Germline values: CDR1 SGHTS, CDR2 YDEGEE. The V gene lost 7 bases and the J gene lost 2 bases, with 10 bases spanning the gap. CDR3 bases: TGTGCCAGCCGAGGGGGTGGCAATCAGCCCCAGCATTTT. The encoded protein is CASRGGGNQPQHF.

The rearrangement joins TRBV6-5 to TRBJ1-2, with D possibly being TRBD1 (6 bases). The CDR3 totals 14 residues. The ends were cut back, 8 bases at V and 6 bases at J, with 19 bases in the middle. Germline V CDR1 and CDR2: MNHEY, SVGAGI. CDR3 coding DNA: TGTGCCAGCGCCCCGGGGACACCTATAGATGGCTACACCTTC. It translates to CASAPGTPIDGYTF.

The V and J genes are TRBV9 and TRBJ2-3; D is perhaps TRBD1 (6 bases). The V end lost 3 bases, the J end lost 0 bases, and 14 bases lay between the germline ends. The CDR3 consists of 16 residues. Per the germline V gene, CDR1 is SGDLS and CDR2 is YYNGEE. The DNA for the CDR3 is TGTGCCAGCAGCGCTTCCGGGACACCTAGCACAGATACGCAGTATTTT. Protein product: CASSASGTPSTDTQYF.

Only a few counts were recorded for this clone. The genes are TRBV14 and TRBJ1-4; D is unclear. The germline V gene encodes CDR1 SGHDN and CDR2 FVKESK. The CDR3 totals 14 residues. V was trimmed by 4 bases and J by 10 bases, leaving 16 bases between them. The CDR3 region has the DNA TGTGCCAGCAGCCTCGCTCCCCTGGCGGGAAAACTGTTTTTT. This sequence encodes CASSLAPLAGKLFF. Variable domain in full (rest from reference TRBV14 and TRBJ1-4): EAGVTQFPSHSVIEKGQTVTLRCDPISGHDNLYWYRRVMGKEIKFLLHFVKESKQDESGMPNNRFLAERTGGTYSTLKVQPAELEDSGVYFCASSLAPLAGKLFFGSGTQLSVL.

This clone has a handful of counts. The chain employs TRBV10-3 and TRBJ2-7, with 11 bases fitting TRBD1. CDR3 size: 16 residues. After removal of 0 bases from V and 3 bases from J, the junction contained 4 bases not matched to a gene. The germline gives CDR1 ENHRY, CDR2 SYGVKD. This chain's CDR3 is CAISESPGQGGYEQYF. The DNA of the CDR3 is TGTGCCATCAGTGAGTCACCGGGACAGGGGGGCTACGAGCAGTACTTC.

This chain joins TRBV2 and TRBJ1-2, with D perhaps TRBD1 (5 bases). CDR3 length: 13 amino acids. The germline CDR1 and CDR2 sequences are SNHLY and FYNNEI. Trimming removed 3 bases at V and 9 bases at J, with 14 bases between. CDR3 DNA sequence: TGTGCCAGCAGTGAGGGGCCGCTGGCGCGCTACACCTTC. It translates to CASSEGPLARYTF.

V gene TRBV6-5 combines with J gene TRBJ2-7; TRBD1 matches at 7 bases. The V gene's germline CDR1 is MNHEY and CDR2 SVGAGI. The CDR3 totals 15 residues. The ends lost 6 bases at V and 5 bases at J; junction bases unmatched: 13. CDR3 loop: CASRYEETGLDEQYF. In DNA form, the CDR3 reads TGTGCCAGCAGGTACGAGGAGACAGGGCTCGACGAGCAGTACTTC.

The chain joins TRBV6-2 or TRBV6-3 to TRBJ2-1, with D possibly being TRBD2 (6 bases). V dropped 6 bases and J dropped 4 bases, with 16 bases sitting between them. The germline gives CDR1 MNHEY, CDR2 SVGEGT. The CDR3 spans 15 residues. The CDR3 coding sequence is TGTGCCAGCAGCTCTTCGGAGGGCGGATACAATGAGCAGTTCTTC. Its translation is CASSSSEGGYNEQFF.

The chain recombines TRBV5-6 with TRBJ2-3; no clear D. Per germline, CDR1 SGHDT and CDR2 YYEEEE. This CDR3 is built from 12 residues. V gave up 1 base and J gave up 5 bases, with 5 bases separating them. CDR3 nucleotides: TGTGCCAGCAGCTTGTATAGAGATACGCAGTATTTT. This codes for CASSLYRDTQYF.

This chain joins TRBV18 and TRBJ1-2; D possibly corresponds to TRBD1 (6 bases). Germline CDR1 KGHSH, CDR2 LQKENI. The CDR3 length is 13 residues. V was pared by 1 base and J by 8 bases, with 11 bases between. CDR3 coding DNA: TGTGCCAGCTCACCACTACAGGGCGGGGGCTACACCTTC. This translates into CASSPLQGGGYTF.

CDR3 protein: CASSWGGGREQYF. Written as DNA, the CDR3 is TGTGCCAGCAGTTGGGGGGGCGGAAGGGAGCAGTACTTC. This sequence joins TRBV5-6 and TRBJ2-7; a possible D gene is TRBD2 (7 bases). Germline assignment: CDR1 SGHDT and CDR2 YYEEEE. The CDR3 extends over 13 amino acids. V was shortened by 5 bases and J by 7 bases, with 16 bases between the two germline ends.

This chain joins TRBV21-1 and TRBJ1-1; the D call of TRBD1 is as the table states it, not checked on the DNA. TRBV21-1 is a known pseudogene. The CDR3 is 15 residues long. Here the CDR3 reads CASSAQTDTNTEAFF. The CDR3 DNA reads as TGTGCCAGCAGCGCCCAGACAGACACGAACACTGAAGCTTTCTTT.

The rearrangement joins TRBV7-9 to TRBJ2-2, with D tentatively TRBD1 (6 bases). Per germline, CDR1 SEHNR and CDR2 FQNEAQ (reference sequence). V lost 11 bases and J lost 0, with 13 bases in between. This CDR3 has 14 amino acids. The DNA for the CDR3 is TGTGCCGAGACAGGACCTACGAACACCGGGGAGCTGTTTTTT. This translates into CAETGPTNTGELFF.

This CDR3 reads CASSLSGGAITGELFF. The CDR3 DNA sequence: TGTGCCAGCAGTCTTAGCGGGGGGGCCATCACCGGGGAGCTGTTTTTT. This chain connects TRBV2 to TRBJ2-2, with TRBD2 identical over 11 bases. The CDR3 runs 16 residues. Germline CDR1 is SNHLY and CDR2 is FYNNEI. Trimming cost V 5 bases and J 4 bases; bases outside gene matches: 6.

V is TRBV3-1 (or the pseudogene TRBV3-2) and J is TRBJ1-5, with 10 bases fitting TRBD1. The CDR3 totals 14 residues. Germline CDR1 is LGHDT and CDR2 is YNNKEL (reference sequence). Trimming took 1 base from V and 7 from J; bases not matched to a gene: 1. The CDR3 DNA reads TGTGCCAGCAGCCAAGGGACAGGGGGACAGCCCCAGCATTTT. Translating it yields CASSQGTGGQPQHF.

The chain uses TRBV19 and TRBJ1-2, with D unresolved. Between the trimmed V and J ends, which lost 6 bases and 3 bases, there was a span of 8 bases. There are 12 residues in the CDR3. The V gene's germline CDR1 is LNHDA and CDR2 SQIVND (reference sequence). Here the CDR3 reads CASSQAHYGYTF. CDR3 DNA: TGTGCCAGTAGCCAAGCCCACTATGGCTACACCTTC.